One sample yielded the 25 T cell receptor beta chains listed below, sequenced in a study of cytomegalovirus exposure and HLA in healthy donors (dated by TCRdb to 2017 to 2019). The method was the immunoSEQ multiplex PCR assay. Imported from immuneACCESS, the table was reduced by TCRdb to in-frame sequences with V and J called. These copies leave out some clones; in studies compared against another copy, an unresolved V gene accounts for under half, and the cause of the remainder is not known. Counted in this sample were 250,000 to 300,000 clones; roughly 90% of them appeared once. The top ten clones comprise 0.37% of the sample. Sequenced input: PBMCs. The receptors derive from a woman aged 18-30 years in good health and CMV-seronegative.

The CDR3 region has the DNA TGTGCCAGCAGTTACCGGGACAGGGCTTCAGATACGCAGTATTTT. Translated, it gives CASSYRDRASDTQYF. The chain carries TRBV28 and TRBJ2-3, with 9 positions matching TRBD1. V lost 4 bases, J lost 4 bases, and 6 bases stayed unmatched. This CDR3 has 15 amino acids. Germline V CDR1 and CDR2: MDHEN, SYDVKM.

CDR3: CASSQGTGTGGGSGYGYTF. The CDR3 nucleotides read TGCGCCAGCAGCCAAGGAACCGGGACAGGGGGCGGGTCTGGTTATGGCTACACCTTC. The V and J genes are TRBV4-1 and TRBJ1-2; TRBD1 matches 12 bases. The J segment lost 5 bases and the V segment lost 1 base, leaving 14 bases of the junction unmatched. The germline CDR1 and CDR2 sequences are MGHRA and YSYEKL. This CDR3 comprises 19 residues.

The CDR3 DNA reads TGTGCAGGCGGGGGGAGAGGCTATGGCTACACCTTC. It encodes CAGGGRGYGYTF. This chain uses TRBV7-8 with TRBJ1-2; possible D gene TRBD1, 5 bases. There are 12 residues in the CDR3. The germline gives CDR1 SGHVS, CDR2 FQNEAQ. Variable domain in full (rest from reference TRBV7-8 and TRBJ1-2): GAGVSQSPRYKVAKRGQDVALRCDPISGHVSLFWYQQALGQGPEFLTYFQNEAQLDKSGLPSDRFFAERPEGSVSTLKIQRTQQEDSAVYLCAGGGRGYGYTFGSGTRLTVV.

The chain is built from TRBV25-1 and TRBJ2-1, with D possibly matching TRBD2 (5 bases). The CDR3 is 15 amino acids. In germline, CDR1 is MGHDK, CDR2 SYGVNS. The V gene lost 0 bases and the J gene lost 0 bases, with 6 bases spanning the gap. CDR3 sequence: CASSEYEGSYNEQFF. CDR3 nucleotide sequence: TGTGCCAGCAGTGAATATGAGGGCTCCTACAATGAGCAGTTCTTC.

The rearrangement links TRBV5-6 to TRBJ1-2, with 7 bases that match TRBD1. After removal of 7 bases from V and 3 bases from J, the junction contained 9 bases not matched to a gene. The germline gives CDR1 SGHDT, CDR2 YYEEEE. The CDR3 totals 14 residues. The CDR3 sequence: CASGGQNTYYGYTF. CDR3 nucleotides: TGTGCCAGCGGGGGACAGAATACATACTATGGCTACACCTTC.

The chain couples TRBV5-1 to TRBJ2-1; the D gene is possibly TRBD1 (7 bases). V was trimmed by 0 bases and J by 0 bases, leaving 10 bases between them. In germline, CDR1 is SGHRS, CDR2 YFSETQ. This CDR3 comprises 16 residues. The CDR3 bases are TGCGCCAGCAGCTTGGGCGGGACAGACTCCTACAATGAGCAGTTCTTC. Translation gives CASSLGGTDSYNEQFF.

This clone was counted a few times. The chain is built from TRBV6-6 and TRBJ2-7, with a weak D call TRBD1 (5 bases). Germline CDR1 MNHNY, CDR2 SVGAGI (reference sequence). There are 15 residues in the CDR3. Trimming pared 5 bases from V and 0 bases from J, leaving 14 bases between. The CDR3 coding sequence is TGTGCCAGCAGTATCCAGGGTCCTAGCTCCTACGAGCAGTACTTC. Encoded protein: CASSIQGPSSYEQYF.

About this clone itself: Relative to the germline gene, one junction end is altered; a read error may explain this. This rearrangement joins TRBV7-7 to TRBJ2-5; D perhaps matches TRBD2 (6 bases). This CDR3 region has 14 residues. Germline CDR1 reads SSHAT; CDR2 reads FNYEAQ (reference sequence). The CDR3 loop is CASSLVPSVETQYF. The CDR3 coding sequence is TGTGCTAGCAGCTTAGTTCCTAGCGTGGAGACCCAGTACTTC.

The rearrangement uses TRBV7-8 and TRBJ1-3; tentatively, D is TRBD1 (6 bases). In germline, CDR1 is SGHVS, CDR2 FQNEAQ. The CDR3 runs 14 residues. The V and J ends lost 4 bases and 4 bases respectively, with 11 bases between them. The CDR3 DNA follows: TGTGCCAGCAGCTCACAGGGTTACGGAAACACCATATATTTT. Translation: CASSSQGYGNTIYF. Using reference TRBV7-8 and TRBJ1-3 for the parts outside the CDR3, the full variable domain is GAGVSQSPRYKVAKRGQDVALRCDPISGHVSLFWYQQALGQGPEFLTYFQNEAQLDKSGLPSDRFFAERPEGSVSTLKIQRTQQEDSAVYLCASSSQGYGNTIYFGEGSWLTVV.

The CDR3 sequence: CASSLSNRGDQPQHF. The DNA for the CDR3 is TGTGCCAGCAGTTTATCGAACAGGGGGGACCAGCCCCAGCATTTT. J is TRBJ1-5 and V is TRBV27; 8 nucleotides line up with TRBD1. Losses at the gene ends were 0 bases for V and 7 bases for J; bases not matched to a gene: 5. CDR1 and CDR2 from the germline V gene are MNHEY and SMNVEV (reference sequence). The CDR3 covers 15 residues.

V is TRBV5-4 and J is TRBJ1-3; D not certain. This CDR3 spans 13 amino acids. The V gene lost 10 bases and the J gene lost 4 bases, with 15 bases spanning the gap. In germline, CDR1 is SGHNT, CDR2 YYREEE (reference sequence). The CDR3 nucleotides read TGTGCCGTCCCAGATATATCGGGAAACACCATATATTTT. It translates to CAVPDISGNTIYF. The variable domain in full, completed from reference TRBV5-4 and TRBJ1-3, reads ETGVTQSPTHLIKTRGQQVTLRCSSQSGHNTVSWYQQALGQGPQFIFQYYREEENGRGNFPPRFSGLQFPNYSSELNVNALELDDSALYLCAVPDISGNTIYFGEGSWLTVV.

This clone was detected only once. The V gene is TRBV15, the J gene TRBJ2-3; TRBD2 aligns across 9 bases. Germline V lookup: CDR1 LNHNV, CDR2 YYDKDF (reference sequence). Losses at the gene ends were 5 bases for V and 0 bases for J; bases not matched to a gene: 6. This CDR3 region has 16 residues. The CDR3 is CATSEGAGGSTDTQYF. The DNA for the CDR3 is TGTGCCACCAGCGAAGGAGCGGGGGGTAGCACAGATACGCAGTATTTT.

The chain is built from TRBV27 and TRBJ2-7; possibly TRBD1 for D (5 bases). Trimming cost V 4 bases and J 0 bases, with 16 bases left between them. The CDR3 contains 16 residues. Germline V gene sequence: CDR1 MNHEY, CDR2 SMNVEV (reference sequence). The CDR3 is CASSSYQTVNSYEQYF. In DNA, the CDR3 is TGTGCCAGCAGTTCATACCAGACAGTAAACTCCTACGAGCAGTACTTC.

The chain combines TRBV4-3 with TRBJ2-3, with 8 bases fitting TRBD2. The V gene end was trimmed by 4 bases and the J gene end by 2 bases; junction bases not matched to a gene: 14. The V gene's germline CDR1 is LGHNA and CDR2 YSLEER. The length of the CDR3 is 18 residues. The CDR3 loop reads CASSPQRFISGDTDTQYF. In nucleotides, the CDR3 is TGCGCCAGCAGCCCCCAAAGGTTTATTAGCGGGGACACAGATACGCAGTATTTT.

CDR3 DNA: TGTGCCAGCAGACTAGCGGGGGTTCCCGGGGAGCTGTTTTTT. Translated: CASRLAGVPGELFF. This sequence joins TRBV27 and TRBJ2-2; 11 bases line up with TRBD2. There are 14 residues in the CDR3. The germline CDR1 and CDR2 sequences are MNHEY and SMNVEV (reference sequence). With 6 bases clipped from V and 6 bases from J, the junction kept 3 bases outside the gene matches.

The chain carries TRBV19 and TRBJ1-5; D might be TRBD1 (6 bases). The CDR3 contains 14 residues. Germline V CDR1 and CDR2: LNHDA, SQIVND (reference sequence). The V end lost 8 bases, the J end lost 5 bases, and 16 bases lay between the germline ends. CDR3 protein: CASGTGYRDQPQHF. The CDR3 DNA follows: TGTGCCAGTGGAACAGGGTATAGAGATCAGCCCCAGCATTTT. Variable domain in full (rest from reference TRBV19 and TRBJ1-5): DGGITQSPKYLFRKEGQNVTLSCEQNLNHDAMYWYRQDPGQGLRLIYYSQIVNDFQKGDIAEGYSVSREKKESFPLTVTSAQKNPTAFYLCASGTGYRDQPQHFGDGTRLSIL.

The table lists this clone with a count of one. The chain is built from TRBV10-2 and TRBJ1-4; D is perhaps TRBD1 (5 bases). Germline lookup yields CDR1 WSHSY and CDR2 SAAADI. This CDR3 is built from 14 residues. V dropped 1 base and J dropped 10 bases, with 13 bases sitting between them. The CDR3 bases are TGCGCCAGCAGTGAGTTCAGGGTGGAGGGAAAACTGTTTTTT. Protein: CASSEFRVEGKLFF.

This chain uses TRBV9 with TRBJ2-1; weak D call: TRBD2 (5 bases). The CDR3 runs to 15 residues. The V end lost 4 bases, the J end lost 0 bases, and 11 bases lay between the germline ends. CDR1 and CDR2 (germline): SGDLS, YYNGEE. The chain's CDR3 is CASSFETNSYNEQFF. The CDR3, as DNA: TGTGCCAGCAGCTTCGAGACTAACTCCTACAATGAGCAGTTCTTC.

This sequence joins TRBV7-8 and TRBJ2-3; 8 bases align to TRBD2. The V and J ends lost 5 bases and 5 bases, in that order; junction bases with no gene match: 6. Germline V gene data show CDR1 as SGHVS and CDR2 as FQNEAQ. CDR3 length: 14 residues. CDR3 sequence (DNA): TGTGCCAGCAGCCGCGAGGCGGGGGGAGATACGCAGTATTTT. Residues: CASSREAGGDTQYF.

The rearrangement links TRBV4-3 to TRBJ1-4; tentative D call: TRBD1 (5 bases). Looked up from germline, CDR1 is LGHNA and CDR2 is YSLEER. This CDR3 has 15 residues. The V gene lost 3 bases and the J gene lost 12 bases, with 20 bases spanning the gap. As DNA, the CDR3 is TGCGCCAGCAGCCACGCTGGGGGTCGGGAGGGACAACTGTTTTTT. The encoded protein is CASSHAGGREGQLFF.

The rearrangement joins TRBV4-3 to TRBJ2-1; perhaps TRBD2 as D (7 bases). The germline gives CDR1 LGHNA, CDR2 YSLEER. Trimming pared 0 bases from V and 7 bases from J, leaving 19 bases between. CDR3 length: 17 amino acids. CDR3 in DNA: TGCGCCAGCAGCCAAGATTTATTTGGGGGGGCAGGGAATGAGCAGTTCTTC. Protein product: CASSQDLFGGAGNEQFF.

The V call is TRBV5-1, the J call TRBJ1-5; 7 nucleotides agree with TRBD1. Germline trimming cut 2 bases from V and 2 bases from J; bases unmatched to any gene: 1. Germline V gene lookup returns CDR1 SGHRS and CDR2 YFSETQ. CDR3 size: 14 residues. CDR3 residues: CASSLTGGNQPQHF. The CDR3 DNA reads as TGCGCCAGCAGCTTAACAGGGGGCAATCAGCCCCAGCATTTT.

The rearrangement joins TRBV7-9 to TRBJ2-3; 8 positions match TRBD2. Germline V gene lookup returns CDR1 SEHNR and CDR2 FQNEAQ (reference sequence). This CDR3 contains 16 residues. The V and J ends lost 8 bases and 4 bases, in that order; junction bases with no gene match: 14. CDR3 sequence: CASPNRERGFPDTQYF. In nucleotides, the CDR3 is TGTGCCAGCCCGAACCGGGAGCGGGGGTTTCCAGATACGCAGTATTTT.

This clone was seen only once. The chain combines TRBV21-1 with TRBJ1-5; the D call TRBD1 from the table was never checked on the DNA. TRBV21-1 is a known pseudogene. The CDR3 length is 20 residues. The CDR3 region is CASSPNPGTGGRGRNQPQHF. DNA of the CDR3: TGTGCCAGCAGCCCGAATCCCGGGACAGGGGGCCGGGGACGGAATCAGCCCCAGCATTTT.

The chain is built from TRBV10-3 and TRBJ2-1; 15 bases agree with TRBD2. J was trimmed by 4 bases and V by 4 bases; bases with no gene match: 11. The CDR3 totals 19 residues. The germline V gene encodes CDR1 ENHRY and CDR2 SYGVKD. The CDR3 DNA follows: TGTGCCATCAGTGCCACGCAGAGGACTAGCGGGGGGGCGTACAATGAGCAGTTCTTC. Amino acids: CAISATQRTSGGAYNEQFF.